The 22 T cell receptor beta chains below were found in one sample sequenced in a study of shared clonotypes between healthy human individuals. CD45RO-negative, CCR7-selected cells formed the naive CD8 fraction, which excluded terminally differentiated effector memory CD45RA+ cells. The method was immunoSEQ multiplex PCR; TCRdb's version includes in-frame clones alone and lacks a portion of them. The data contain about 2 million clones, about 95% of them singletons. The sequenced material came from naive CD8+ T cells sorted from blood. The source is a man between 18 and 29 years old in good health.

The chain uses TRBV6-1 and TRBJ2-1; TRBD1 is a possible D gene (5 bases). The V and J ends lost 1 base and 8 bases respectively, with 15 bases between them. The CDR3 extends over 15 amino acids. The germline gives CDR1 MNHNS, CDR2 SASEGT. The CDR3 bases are TGTGCCAGCAGTGAAGAGGCGGTAGGGGCCCATGAGCAGTTCTTC. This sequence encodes CASSEEAVGAHEQFF.

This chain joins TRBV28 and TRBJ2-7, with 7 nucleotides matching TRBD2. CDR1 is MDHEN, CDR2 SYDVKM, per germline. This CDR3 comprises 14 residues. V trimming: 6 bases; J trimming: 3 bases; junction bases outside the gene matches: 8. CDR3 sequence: CASRSGAPFYEQYF. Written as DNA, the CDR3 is TGTGCCAGCAGGAGCGGGGCCCCTTTCTACGAGCAGTACTTC. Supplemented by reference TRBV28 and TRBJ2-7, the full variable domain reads DVKVTQSSRYLVKRTGEKVFLECVQDMDHENMFWYRQDPGLGLRLIYFSYDVKMKEKGDIPEGYSVSREKKERFSLILESASTNQTSMYLCASRSGAPFYEQYFGPGTRLTVT.

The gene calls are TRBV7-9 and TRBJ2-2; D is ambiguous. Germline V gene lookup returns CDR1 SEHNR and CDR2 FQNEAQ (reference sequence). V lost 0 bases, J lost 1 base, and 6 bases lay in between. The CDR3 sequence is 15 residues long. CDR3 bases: TGTGCCAGCAGCTTAGCGGTACTGAACACCGGGGAGCTGTTTTTT. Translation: CASSLAVLNTGELFF.

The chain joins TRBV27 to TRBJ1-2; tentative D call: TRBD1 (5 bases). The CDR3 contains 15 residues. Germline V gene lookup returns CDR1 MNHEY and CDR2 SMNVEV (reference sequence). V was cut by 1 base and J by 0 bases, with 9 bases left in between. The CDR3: CASSLLPGSNYGYTF. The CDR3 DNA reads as TGTGCCAGCAGTTTATTACCAGGGTCTAACTATGGCTACACCTTC.

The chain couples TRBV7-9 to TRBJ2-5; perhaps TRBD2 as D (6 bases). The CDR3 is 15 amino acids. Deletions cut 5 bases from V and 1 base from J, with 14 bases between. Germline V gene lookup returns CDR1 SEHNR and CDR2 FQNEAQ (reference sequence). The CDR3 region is CASSPAGGLQETQYF. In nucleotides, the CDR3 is TGTGCCAGCAGCCCGGCCGGGGGACTCCAAGAGACCCAGTACTTC.

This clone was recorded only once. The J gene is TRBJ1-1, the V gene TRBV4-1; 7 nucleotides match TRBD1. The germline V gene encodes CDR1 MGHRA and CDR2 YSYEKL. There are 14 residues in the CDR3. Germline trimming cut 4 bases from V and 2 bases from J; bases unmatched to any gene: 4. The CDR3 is CASSLTGDNTEAFF. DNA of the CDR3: TGCGCCAGCAGCCTTACAGGGGACAACACTGAAGCTTTCTTT.

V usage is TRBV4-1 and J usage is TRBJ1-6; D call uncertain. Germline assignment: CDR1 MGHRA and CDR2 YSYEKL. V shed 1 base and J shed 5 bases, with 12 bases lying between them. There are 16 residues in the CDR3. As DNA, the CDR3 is TGCGCCAGCAGCCAAGGGAAGGGTGGTGATAATTCACCCCTCCACTTT. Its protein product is CASSQGKGGDNSPLHF.

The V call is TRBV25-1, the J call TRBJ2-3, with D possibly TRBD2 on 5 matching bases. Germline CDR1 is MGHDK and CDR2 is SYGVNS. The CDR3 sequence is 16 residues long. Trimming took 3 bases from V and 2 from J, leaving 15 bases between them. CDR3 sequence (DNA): TGTGCCAGCAGTGAGGGTTGGGGAGAGGCCACAGATACGCAGTATTTT. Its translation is CASSEGWGEATDTQYF.

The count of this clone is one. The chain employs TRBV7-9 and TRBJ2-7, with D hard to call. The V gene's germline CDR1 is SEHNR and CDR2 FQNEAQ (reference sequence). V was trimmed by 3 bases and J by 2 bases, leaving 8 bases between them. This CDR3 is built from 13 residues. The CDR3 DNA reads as TGTGCCAGCAGCTTCCCCATGACCTACGAGCAGTACTTC. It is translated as CASSFPMTYEQYF.

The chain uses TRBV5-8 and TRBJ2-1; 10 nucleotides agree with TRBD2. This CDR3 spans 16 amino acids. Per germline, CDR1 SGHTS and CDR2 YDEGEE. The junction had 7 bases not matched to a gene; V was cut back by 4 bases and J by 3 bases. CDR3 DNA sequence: TGTGCCAGCAGCCCGGCTAGCGGGAGATTCTACAATGAGCAGTTCTTC. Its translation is CASSPASGRFYNEQFF.

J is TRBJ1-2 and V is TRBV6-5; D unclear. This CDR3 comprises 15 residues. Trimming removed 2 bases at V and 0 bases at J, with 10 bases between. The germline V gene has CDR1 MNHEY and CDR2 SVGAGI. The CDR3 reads CASSYGQEANYGYTF. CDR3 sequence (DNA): TGTGCCAGCAGTTACGGGCAGGAAGCTAACTATGGCTACACCTTC.

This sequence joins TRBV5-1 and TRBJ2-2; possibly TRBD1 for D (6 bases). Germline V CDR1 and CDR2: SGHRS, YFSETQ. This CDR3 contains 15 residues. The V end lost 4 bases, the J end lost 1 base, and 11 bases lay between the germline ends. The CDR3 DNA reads TGCGCCAGCAGCGCCGGGACATTGAACACCGGGGAGCTGTTTTTT. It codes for CASSAGTLNTGELFF.

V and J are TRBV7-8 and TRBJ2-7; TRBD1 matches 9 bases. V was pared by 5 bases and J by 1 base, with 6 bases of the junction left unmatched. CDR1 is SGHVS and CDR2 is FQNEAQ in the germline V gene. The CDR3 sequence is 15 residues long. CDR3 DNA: TGTGCCAGCAGCAATCCACAGGGGGCTTCCTACGAGCAGTACTTC. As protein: CASSNPQGASYEQYF.

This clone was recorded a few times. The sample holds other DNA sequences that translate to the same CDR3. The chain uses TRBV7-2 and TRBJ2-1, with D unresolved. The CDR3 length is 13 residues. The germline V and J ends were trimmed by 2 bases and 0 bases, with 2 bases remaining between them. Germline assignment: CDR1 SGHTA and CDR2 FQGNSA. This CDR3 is CASSLTSYNEQFF. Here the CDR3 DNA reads TGTGCCAGCAGCTTAACCTCCTACAATGAGCAGTTCTTC. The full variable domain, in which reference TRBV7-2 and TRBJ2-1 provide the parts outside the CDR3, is GAGVSQSPSNKVTEKGKDVELRCDPISGHTALYWYRQSLGQGLEFLIYFQGNSAPDKSGLPSDRFSAERTGGSVSTLTIQRTQQEDSAVYLCASSLTSYNEQFFGPGTRLTVL.

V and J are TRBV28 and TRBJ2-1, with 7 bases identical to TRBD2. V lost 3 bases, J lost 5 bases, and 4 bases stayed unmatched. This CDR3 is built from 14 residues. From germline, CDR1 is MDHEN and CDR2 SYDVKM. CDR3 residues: CASSFLRGNNEQFF. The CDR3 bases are TGTGCCAGCAGTTTTCTGCGGGGGAACAATGAGCAGTTCTTC. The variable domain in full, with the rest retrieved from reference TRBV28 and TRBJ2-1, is DVKVTQSSRYLVKRTGEKVFLECVQDMDHENMFWYRQDPGLGLRLIYFSYDVKMKEKGDIPEGYSVSREKKERFSLILESASTNQTSMYLCASSFLRGNNEQFFGPGTRLTVL.

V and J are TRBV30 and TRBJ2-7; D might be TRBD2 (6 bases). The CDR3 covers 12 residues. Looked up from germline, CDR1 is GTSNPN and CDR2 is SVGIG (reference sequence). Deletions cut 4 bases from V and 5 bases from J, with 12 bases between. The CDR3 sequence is CAWKREEHEQYF. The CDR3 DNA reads TGTGCCTGGAAGAGGGAGGAACACGAGCAGTACTTC.

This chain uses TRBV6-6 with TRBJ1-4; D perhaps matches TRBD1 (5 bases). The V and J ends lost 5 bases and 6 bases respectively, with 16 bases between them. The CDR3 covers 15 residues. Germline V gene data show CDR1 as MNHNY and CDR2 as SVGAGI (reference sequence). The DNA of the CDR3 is TGTGCCAGCAGTCCCCAGGGTTTCGCGGATGAAAAACTGTTTTTT. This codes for CASSPQGFADEKLFF.

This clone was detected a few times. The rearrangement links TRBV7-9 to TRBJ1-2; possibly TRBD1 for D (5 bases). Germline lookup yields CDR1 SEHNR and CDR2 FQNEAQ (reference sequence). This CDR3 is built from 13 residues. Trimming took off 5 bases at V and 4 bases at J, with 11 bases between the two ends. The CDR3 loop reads CASSLPGSYGYTF. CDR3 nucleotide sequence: TGTGCCAGCAGCCTCCCAGGGAGCTATGGCTACACCTTC.

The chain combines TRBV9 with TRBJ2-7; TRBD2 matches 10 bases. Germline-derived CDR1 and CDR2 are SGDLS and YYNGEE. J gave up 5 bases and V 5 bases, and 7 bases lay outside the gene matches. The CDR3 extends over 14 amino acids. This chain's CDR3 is CASSTGLANHEQYF. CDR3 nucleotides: TGTGCCAGCAGTACGGGACTAGCGAATCACGAGCAGTACTTC.

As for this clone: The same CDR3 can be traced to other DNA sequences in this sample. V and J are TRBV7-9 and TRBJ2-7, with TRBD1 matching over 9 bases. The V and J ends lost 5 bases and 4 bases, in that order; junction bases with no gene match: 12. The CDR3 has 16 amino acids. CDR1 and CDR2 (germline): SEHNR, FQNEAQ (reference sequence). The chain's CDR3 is CASSPTPGQGSYEQYF. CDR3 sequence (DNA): TGTGCCAGCAGCCCTACCCCGGGACAGGGTTCATACGAGCAGTACTTC.

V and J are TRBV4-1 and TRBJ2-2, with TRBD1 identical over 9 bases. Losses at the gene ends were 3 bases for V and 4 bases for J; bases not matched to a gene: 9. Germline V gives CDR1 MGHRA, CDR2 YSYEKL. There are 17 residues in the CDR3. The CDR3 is CASSHAGQGGITGELFF. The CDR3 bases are TGCGCCAGCAGCCATGCGGGACAGGGAGGGATCACCGGGGAGCTGTTTTTT.

DNA of the CDR3: TGTGCCAGCAGCTTAGATGCGGGACTAGTCTACAATGAGCAGTTCTTC. Protein sequence: CASSLDAGLVYNEQFF. This chain connects TRBV7-2 to TRBJ2-1; 8 nucleotides agree with TRBD2. The germline CDR1 and CDR2 sequences are SGHTA and FQGNSA. V was pared by 1 base and J by 3 bases, with 5 bases of the junction left unmatched. The CDR3 sequence is 16 residues long.